This record looks at one T cell receptor beta chain sequence and its context. Assay used: immunoSEQ multiplex PCR; TCRdb lists only in-frame clones, some missing. The sample records hundreds of thousands of clones, around 92% being singletons. The data were taken from a study of shared clonotypes between healthy human individuals. CD45RO-negative, CCR7-selected cells formed the naive CD8 fraction, which excluded terminally differentiated effector memory CD45RA+ cells. V lost 5 bases and J lost 0, with 13 bases in between. Germline V lookup: CDR1 SEHNR, CDR2 FQNEAQ (reference sequence). The CDR3 contains 15 residues.

The clonotype comes from a man aged 25 to 45 in good health. Source material: naive CD8+ T cells sorted from blood. The V gene is TRBV7-9, the J gene TRBJ2-5, with D possibly being TRBD1 or TRBD2 (5 bases each). DNA of the CDR3: TGTGCCAGCAGCACAGGTCCGACTAACCAAGAGACCCAGTACTTC. Its protein product is CASSTGPTNQETQYF. The variable domain in full, with the rest retrieved from reference TRBV7-9 and TRBJ2-5, is DTGVSQNPRHKITKRGQNVTFRCDPISEHNRLYWYRQTLGQGPEFLTYFQNEAQLEKSRLLSDRFSAERPKGSFSTLEIQRTEQGDSAMYLCASSTGPTNQETQYFGPGTRLLVL.